These 21 T cell receptor beta chains were all obtained from the same sample, sequenced in a study of esophageal squamous cell carcinoma under preoperative chemotherapy. TCRdb re-called the PCR reads through MiXCR, storing one row per CDR3 protein. Of around 29,000 distinct CDR3 sequences in the sample, under 60% were seen once. This sample's time point: before preoperative PTX-NDP chemotherapy. This sample was gathered from a patient given preoperative chemotherapy. The receptors here all came from a human donor with esophageal squamous cell carcinoma. The donor label of this sample is uncertain.

The CDR3 protein is CSATQGGQGFHEQYF. DNA for the CDR3: TGCAGTGCTACCCAAGGGGGACAGGGGTTCCACGAGCAGTACTTC. V usage is TRBV20-1 and J usage is TRBJ2-1; 10 bases fit TRBD1. TRBJ2-7 matches the DNA end more closely, so the J call is doubtful. CDR1 DFQATT and CDR2 SNEGSKA come from the germline V gene (reference sequence). The CDR3 consists of 15 residues.

This clonotype was seen at least ten times. The chain has TRBV7-2 and TRBJ2-1; D is possibly TRBD1 (8 bases). Germline CDR1 SGHTA, CDR2 FQGNSA. There are 14 residues in the CDR3. The V gene lost 4 bases and the J gene lost 8 bases, with 15 bases spanning the gap. The CDR3: CASSSRTGRDEQFF. Here the CDR3 DNA reads TGTGCCAGCAGCTCCCGGACAGGGAGGGATGAGCAGTTCTTC.

This clonotype was observed a few times. CDR3 loop: CASSSGTSGRVTDTQYF. CDR3 coding DNA: TGTGCCAGCAGCTCCGGGACTAGCGGGAGGGTCACAGATACGCAGTATTTT. This chain uses TRBV7-3 with TRBJ2-3, with 16 nucleotides matching TRBD2. V lost 4 bases and J lost 2; bases outside the gene matches: 3. This CDR3 has 17 residues. Germline V gene sequence: CDR1 SGHTA, CDR2 FQGTGA.

This rearrangement joins TRBV7-2 to TRBJ2-5; tentatively, D is TRBD1 or TRBD2 (6 bases each). Germline-derived CDR1 and CDR2 are SGHTA and FQGNSA. The CDR3 totals 16 residues. With 8 bases removed from V and 0 bases from J, the gap between germline ends came to 19 bases. The CDR3 region has the DNA TGTGCCAGCGCGGGGCCCGGGGGCCGTGACCAAGAGACCCAGTACTTC. Protein product: CASAGPGGRDQETQYF. Full variable domain (outside the CDR3, taken from reference TRBV7-2 and TRBJ2-5): GAGVSQSPSNKVTEKGKDVELRCDPISGHTALYWYRQSLGQGLEFLIYFQGNSAPDKSGLPSDRFSAERTGGSVSTLTIQRTQQEDSAVYLCASAGPGGRDQETQYFGPGTRLLVL.

Comment on this clonotype: An end of the junction differs from the germline gene, which may be a read error. V usage is TRBV7-3 and J usage is TRBJ2-3, with a possible D match to TRBD2 (5 bases). Germline lookup yields CDR1 SGHTA and CDR2 FQGTGA. This CDR3 is 13 amino acids long. The CDR3 spells CASGCSDTDTQYF. The CDR3 coding sequence is TGTGCCAGCGGCTGTAGCGACACAGATACCCAGTACTTT. The variable domain in full, completed from reference TRBV7-3 and TRBJ2-3, reads GAGVSQTPSNKVTEKGKYVELRCDPISGHTALYWYRQSLGQGPEFLIYFQGTGAADDSGLPNDRFFAVRPEGSVSTLKIQRTERGDSAVYLCASGCSDTDTQYFGPGTRLTVL.

With regard to this clonotype: An end of the junction does not agree with germline; a read error may underlie this. The chain couples TRBV7-2 to TRBJ2-3; 9 bases agree with TRBD2. The CDR3 sequence is 15 residues long. From germline, CDR1 is SGHTA and CDR2 FQGNSA. CDR3 coding DNA: TGTGCCAGCAGCACCGGGACTAGCTCCCAAGATACGCAGTATTTC. This sequence encodes CASSTGTSSQDTQYF.

This clonotype was seen many times. The chain has TRBV12-3 or TRBV12-4 and TRBJ2-1; 12 bases agree with TRBD2. Losses at the gene ends were 4 bases for V and 1 base for J; bases not matched to a gene: 2. The CDR3 sequence is 16 residues long. CDR3 sequence reads: CASSSTSGGSYNEQFF. Written as DNA, the CDR3 is TGTGCCAGCAGTTCGACTAGCGGGGGATCCTACAATGAGCAGTTCTTC.

About this clonotype: Sequence at one end of the junction differs from germline and may be a read error. The chain is built from TRBV7-2 and TRBJ2-5; D remains ambiguous. Germline V gives CDR1 SGHTA, CDR2 FQGNSA. CDR3 length: 13 residues. This CDR3 is CASSVSVGATQLF. For the CDR3, the DNA is TGTGCCAGCAGCGTGTCCGTAGGAGCGACCCAGCTCTTC.

Points on this clonotype: An end of the junction does not agree with germline; a read error may underlie this. J is TRBJ2-3 and V is TRBV7-2; D not resolved. The CDR3 has 12 residues. CDR1 SGHTA and CDR2 FQGNSA come from the germline V gene. CDR3 in DNA: TGTGCCAGCAGCTTAGTTCCAGATACCCAGTATTTC. Translating gives CASSLVPDTQYF.

The rearrangement uses TRBV5-1 and TRBJ2-1; D gene unclear. The J call could be wrong; TRBJ2-7 is a better fit for the DNA end. Germline values: CDR1 SGHRS, CDR2 YFSETQ. The CDR3 spans 12 residues. CDR3: CAKEDSPHEQYF. The CDR3 DNA follows: TGCGCCAAAGAGGATTCCCCCCACGAGCAGTACTTC.

To note about this clonotype: Compared with germline, one end of the junction differs, possibly owing to a read error. This chain joins TRBV12-5 and TRBJ2-3; TRBD2 matches 8 bases. CDR1 and CDR2 (germline): LGHNT, FRNRAP. The CDR3 totals 18 residues. In nucleotides, the CDR3 is TGTGCTAGTGTTTTGATGGGACTAGAGGGTTTGGGCACAGGGACGCAGTATTTT. It codes for CASVLMGLEGLGTGTQYF.

This clonotype was observed a few times. The rearrangement uses TRBV5-1 and TRBJ2-3, with D uncertain. The ends were cut back, 2 bases at V and 3 bases at J, with 7 bases in the middle. The V gene's germline CDR1 is SGHRS and CDR2 YFSETQ. There are 13 residues in the CDR3. Here the CDR3 DNA reads TGCGCCAGCAGCTTATCCGGGACAGATACGCAGTATTTT. Translating gives CASSLSGTDTQYF.

With regard to this clonotype: An end of the junction differs from the germline gene, which may be a read error. This chain joins TRBV5-4 and TRBJ2-1; TRBD1 or TRBD2 may be the D gene (5 bases each). The CDR3 runs to 15 residues. Germline V CDR1 and CDR2: SGHNT, YYREEE (reference sequence). For the CDR3, the DNA is TGTGCCAGCAGCCCCGCCGGGACGGGGATAGCTGCGCAGTTTTTC. As protein: CASSPAGTGIAAQFF.

About this clonotype itself: No DNA is shown, since the ends of the CDR3 on it are uncertain; the CDR3 is the one TCRdb lists. The chain joins TRBV7-2 to TRBJ2-2; TRBD1 reflects the table's D call only, with no check against the DNA. From its first to its last residue, the CDR3 has 15 amino acids. CDR1 and CDR2 (germline): SGHTA, FQGNSA. CDR3 loop: CASSFGAGSTETQFF.

This clonotype has just one count. The junction shows a germline mismatch at one end, possibly a read error. The chain recombines TRBV7-9 with TRBJ2-5; weak D call: TRBD2 (6 bases). This CDR3 spans 19 amino acids. The germline CDR1 and CDR2 sequences are SEHNR and FQNEAQ (reference sequence). CDR3 amino acids: CASSARAGLSGRDTETQYF. CDR3 coding DNA: TGTGCCAGCAGCGCCCGCGCGGGGCTCAGCGGCCGTGACACAGAGACGCAGTACTTC.

On this clonotype: Possible read error: a much larger clone is one base away. The genes are TRBV7-6 and TRBJ2-1; no reliable D call. CDR3 length: 14 residues. Trimming took 3 bases from V and 6 from J, leaving 12 bases between them. Germline V gene sequence: CDR1 SGHVS, CDR2 FNYEAQ. CDR3 sequence reads: CASSFSTERNEQFF. The DNA of the CDR3 is TGTGCCAGCAGCTTTTCAACCGAGCGCAATGAGCAGTTCTTC.

The V and J genes are TRBV5-6 and TRBJ2-7; 7 bases map to TRBD2. This CDR3 contains 17 residues. V gave up 4 bases and J gave up 0 bases; unmatched junction bases: 13. Germline CDR1 SGHDT, CDR2 YYEEEE. The CDR3 DNA reads TGTGCCAGCAGCAAACGGAACCTAGCGGTAAGCTCCTACGAGCAGTACTTC. Translation gives CASSKRNLAVSSYEQYF.

By share, this clonotype counts as medium-sized. The chain joins TRBV7-2 to TRBJ2-7; tentatively, D is TRBD1 (5 bases). The CDR3 totals 15 residues. Trimming stripped 2 bases from V and 2 bases from J, with 13 bases between. Germline CDR1 SGHTA, CDR2 FQGNSA. CDR3 amino acids: CASSLLGQGPYEQYF. In DNA form, the CDR3 reads TGTGCCAGCAGCTTACTGGGGCAAGGGCCCTACGAGCAGTACTTC.

The rearrangement links TRBV6-7 to TRBJ2-1, with 12 bases matching TRBD2. TRBV6-7 is noted as an ORF with a role that remains uncertain. The CDR3 loop spans 16 amino acids. The V gene end was trimmed by 0 bases and the J gene end by 13 bases; junction bases not matched to a gene: 10. The chain's CDR3 is CASSYSTLAGGETQFF. The CDR3 DNA is TGTGCCAGCAGTTACTCGACACTAGCGGGAGGAGAGACCCAGTTCTTC.

The chain links TRBV11-2 to TRBJ2-1; perhaps D is TRBD1 or TRBD2 (5 bases each). The CDR3 loop spans 15 amino acids. The V gene lost 6 bases and the J gene lost 5 bases, with 17 bases spanning the gap. Germline CDR1 reads SGHAT; CDR2 reads FQNNGV. CDR3 sequence (DNA): TGTGCCAGCAGTATGACAGACGAGGGGAACAATGAGCAGTTCTTC. This translates into CASSMTDEGNNEQFF.

The rearrangement joins TRBV28 to TRBJ2-4; possible D gene TRBD1, 5 bases. Per the germline V gene, CDR1 is MDHEN and CDR2 is SYDVKM. The CDR3 runs to 15 residues. Trimming stripped 9 bases from V and 13 bases from J, with 28 bases between. This CDR3 is CARGLWGRADNTQYF. DNA of the CDR3: TGTGCCAGGGGGCTATGGGGCCGAGCAGATAACACCCAGTACTTC.